These T cell receptor beta chains were read from a single sample in a study of CD8+ T cells in alopecia areata. Libraries were prepared by immunoSEQ multiplex PCR; TCRdb keeps only in-frame clonotypes and omits some of them. The sample contains 200,000 to 250,000 clones, 50% to 70% of which appear only once. Sequencing was performed on CD4+ T cells sorted from blood, taken at week 0. The receptors here all came from a human donor with alopecia areata. CDR3s include the opening cysteine and the closing phenylalanine or tryptophan. A D gene is named only where the DNA matches it firmly. Rows give clone size only sometimes, using once, few, many, or a class for an expanded clone.

clone_size	v_call	d_call	j_call	cdr3_nt	cdr3_aa
NA	TRBV15	NA	TRBJ2-3	TGTGCCACCAGCAGAGCGAAAGGGGCCACAGATACGCAGTATTTT	CATSRAKGATDTQYF
NA	TRBV18	NA	TRBJ1-1	TGTGCCAGCTCCTCAGGAGGAGGAACTGAAGCTTTCTTT	CASSSGGGTEAFF
NA	TRBV15	NA	TRBJ2-3	TGTGCCACCAGCAGAAGACAGTCCACAGATACGCAGTATTTT	CATSRRQSTDTQYF
NA	TRBV29-1	NA	TRBJ1-5	TGCAGCGTCGCCGGGTTCAATCAGCCCCAGCATTTT	CSVAGFNQPQHF
NA	TRBV7-3	TRBD2	TRBJ2-3	TGTGCCAGCAGCCTACTAGCGGACCAGGGAGATACGCAGTATTTT	CASSLLADQGDTQYF
NA	TRBV28	TRBD1	TRBJ1-2	TGTGCCAGCACACCTACCAGGGGGCCGCGGGGTGGCTACACCTTC	CASTPTRGPRGGYTF
few	TRBV5-1	NA	TRBJ2-5	TGCGCCAGCAGCTTGAGGCAGCAAGAGACCCAGTACTTC	CASSLRQQETQYF
NA	TRBV2	NA	TRBJ1-2	TGTGCCAGCAGTGACCAGGGGAAAGGTGGCTACACCTTC	CASSDQGKGGYTF
NA	TRBV30	NA	TRBJ2-1	TGTGCCCGGAGCTCCTACAATGAGCAGTTCTTC	CARSSYNEQFF
NA	TRBV30	NA	TRBJ1-5	TGTGCCTGGAGTGAGCCGCCGGGCCAGCCCCAGCATTTT	CAWSEPPGQPQHF
NA	TRBV25-1	TRBD1	TRBJ2-2	TGTGCCAGCAGTGGGGACAGGGGACCCGGGGAGCTGTTTTTT	CASSGDRGPGELFF
few	TRBV6-5	TRBD1	TRBJ2-7	TGTGCCAGCCGACAGGGGACGTGGGGCTCCTACGAGCAGTACTTC	CASRQGTWGSYEQYF
NA	TRBV29-1	NA	TRBJ1-2	TGCAGCACGGAAACCCCCCCTATTGGCTACACCTTC	CSTETPPIGYTF
few	TRBV7-6	NA	TRBJ1-2	TGTGCCAGCAGCCCCCGCGCGAATTATGGCTACACCTTC	CASSPRANYGYTF
NA	TRBV7-9	TRBD1	TRBJ1-4	TGTGCCAGCAGCCCAGCAGGGACAGGATCGGATGAAAAACTGTTTTTT	CASSPAGTGSDEKLFF
once	TRBV6-5	TRBD1	TRBJ2-3	TGTGCCAGCAGGGGACAGGGCCCAGATACGCAGTATTTT	CASRGQGPDTQYF
few	TRBV28	TRBD1	TRBJ1-5	TGTGCCAGCAGTTTAGCTGACAGGGGTTCTCATTTT	CASSLADRGSHF
few	TRBV7-2	NA	TRBJ1-5	TGTGCCAGCAGCACAGGGATCGGCAATCAGCCCCAGCATTTT	CASSTGIGNQPQHF
once	TRBV5-1	NA	TRBJ2-2	TGCGCCAGCAGCTTGGGTGTGAGCGGGGAGCTGTTTTTT	CASSLGVSGELFF
NA	TRBV25-1	TRBD1	TRBJ2-7	TGTGCCAGCAGTGAGGAAGGGACAGGGGGCCACGAGCAGTACTTC	CASSEEGTGGHEQYF
once	TRBV27	NA	TRBJ2-7	TGTGCCAGCATGCGCGGGGACTCCTACGAGCAGTACTTC	CASMRGDSYEQYF
few	TRBV5-1	NA	TRBJ2-3	TGCGCCAGCAGCTCTCAGGGGCTGGACACAGATACGCAGTATTTT	CASSSQGLDTDTQYF